These 30 T cell receptor beta chains were all obtained from the same sample, sequenced in a study of shared clonotypes between healthy human individuals. TCRdb's copy holds only in-frame clones and misses some; the assay was immunoSEQ multiplex PCR. The data show under 1,100,000 clones, around 76% seen once. Material for sequencing was memory CD4+ T cells sorted from blood. Subset in this sample: CD45RA-negative fraction. These receptors originate from a man younger than 35 in good health.

This chain connects TRBV4-3 to TRBJ2-7, with 10 bases matching TRBD2. V gave up 0 bases and J gave up 10 bases; unmatched junction bases: 9. CDR1 and CDR2 from the germline V gene are LGHNA and YSLEER. The CDR3 runs 15 residues. CDR3 sequence reads: CASSQDITLAGVQYF. The CDR3 bases are TGCGCCAGCAGCCAAGATATTACGCTAGCGGGAGTACAGTACTTC.

This clone appeared a single time. The V gene is TRBV7-8, the J gene TRBJ2-5, with 8 nucleotides matching TRBD2. Looked up from germline, CDR1 is SGHVS and CDR2 is FQNEAQ. The length of the CDR3 is 16 residues. With V trimmed by 7 bases and J by 4 bases, 14 bases remained unmatched. CDR3 nucleotides: TGTGCCAGCACCACCCTGGAGCTAGCGGGTCGAGAGACCCAGTACTTC. This codes for CASTTLELAGRETQYF.

This clone was found a few times. The chain links TRBV14 to TRBJ1-4, with D unresolved. V lost 5 bases and J lost 5, with 6 bases in between. Germline V gene sequence: CDR1 SGHDN, CDR2 FVKESK. The CDR3 runs to 12 residues. The CDR3 DNA reads as TGTGCCAGCAGCGTAGGGAATGAAAAACTGTTTTTT. Protein product: CASSVGNEKLFF.

This clone showed up just a few times. The chain joins TRBV9 to TRBJ2-3, with TRBD2 as a possible D gene (6 bases). The CDR3 length is 15 residues. Germline loops: CDR1 SGDLS, CDR2 YYNGEE. Trimming pared 3 bases from V and 2 bases from J, leaving 13 bases between. For the CDR3, the DNA is TGTGCCAGCAGCGCCCGGGACTCATACACAGATACGCAGTATTTT. Translated: CASSARDSYTDTQYF.

This clone came up once. The J gene is TRBJ1-4, the V gene TRBV6-5; no definite D call. The CDR3 contains 16 residues. The V end lost 4 bases, the J end lost 5 bases, and 17 bases lay between the germline ends. From germline, CDR1 is MNHEY and CDR2 SVGAGI. Here the CDR3 reads CASSSGSLSSNEKLFF. For the CDR3, the DNA is TGTGCCAGCAGTTCGGGGTCCCTTAGTTCGAATGAAAAACTGTTTTTT.

A few counts support this clone. The J gene is TRBJ2-2, the V gene TRBV7-2; the D is unclear. Deletions cut 4 bases from V and 7 bases from J, with 13 bases between. The length of the CDR3 is 14 residues. CDR1 is SGHTA and CDR2 is FQGNSA in the germline V gene. In DNA, the CDR3 is TGTGCCAGCAGCTCCCGCCGGGTAGGCGGGGAGCTGTTTTTT. Encoded protein: CASSSRRVGGELFF.

This sequence joins TRBV4-2 and TRBJ1-3; unclear D gene. The CDR3 spans 16 residues. V was shortened by 0 bases and J by 0 bases, with 9 bases between the two germline ends. The germline gives CDR1 LGHNA, CDR2 YNFKEQ. CDR3 sequence: CASSQDIGGSGNTIYF. In DNA form, the CDR3 reads TGTGCCAGCAGCCAAGATATCGGAGGCTCTGGAAACACCATATATTTT.

V usage is TRBV30 and J usage is TRBJ1-5; 7 nucleotides line up with TRBD1. Germline V gene data show CDR1 as GTSNPN and CDR2 as SVGIG (reference sequence). This CDR3 comprises 15 residues. The V gene end was trimmed by 5 bases and the J gene end by 0 bases; junction bases not matched to a gene: 7. In DNA form, the CDR3 reads TGTGCCTGGGCAGCACAGGGGCTTAGCAATCAGCCCCAGCATTTT. Amino acid sequence: CAWAAQGLSNQPQHF.

This clone occurred many times. The chain links TRBV19 to TRBJ1-6; D not resolved. Per germline, CDR1 LNHDA and CDR2 SQIVND (reference sequence). The V end lost 3 bases, the J end lost 8 bases, and 8 bases lay between the germline ends. The CDR3 contains 13 residues. The CDR3 reads CASSIPLDSPLHF. CDR3 in DNA: TGTGCCAGTAGTATCCCACTTGATTCACCCCTCCACTTT.

This clone has just a few counts. This chain uses TRBV29-1 with TRBJ1-1; 7 bases are a match to TRBD1. V shed 4 bases, J shed 5 bases, and the junction held 10 bases outside the gene matches. The germline V gene has CDR1 SQVTM and CDR2 ANQGSEA. CDR3 size: 14 residues. CDR3 amino acids: CSVGVQGRRTEAFF. The CDR3 DNA is TGCAGCGTTGGTGTACAGGGGAGGAGGACTGAAGCTTTCTTT.

The chain employs TRBV5-1 and TRBJ2-3, with a tentative D call TRBD2 (5 bases). This CDR3 region has 14 residues. Germline V gene data show CDR1 as SGHRS and CDR2 as YFSETQ. V was clipped by 0 bases and J by 4 bases, with 9 bases between them. CDR3 protein: CASSLGTASDTQYF. In DNA, the CDR3 is TGCGCCAGCAGCTTGGGGACTGCCTCAGATACGCAGTATTTT.

J is TRBJ2-2 and V is TRBV2; no clear D gene. This CDR3 region has 13 residues. Between the trimmed V and J ends, which lost 8 bases and 7 bases, there was a span of 14 bases. Germline lookup yields CDR1 SNHLY and CDR2 FYNNEI. The CDR3 DNA reads as TGTGCCAGCGGCCAGACGCGCGGCGGGGAGCTGTTTTTT. Its translation is CASGQTRGGELFF.

This clone was observed a single time. This chain connects TRBV2 to TRBJ2-3; D is possibly TRBD1 (5 bases). Germline V CDR1 and CDR2: SNHLY, FYNNEI. The CDR3 runs 15 residues. The V and J ends lost 5 bases and 2 bases respectively, with 14 bases between them. CDR3 nucleotide sequence: TGTGCCAGCAGTAGGGCAGGGAAACCCACAGATACGCAGTATTTT. Translation: CASSRAGKPTDTQYF.

This chain connects TRBV6-5 to TRBJ1-4; D may be TRBD1 (6 bases). Trimming removed 4 bases at V and 4 bases at J, with 13 bases between. The CDR3 loop spans 15 amino acids. Germline lookup yields CDR1 MNHEY and CDR2 SVGAGI. CDR3 sequence: CASSSRGLGNEKLFF. In DNA, the CDR3 is TGTGCCAGCAGTTCGAGGGGGTTAGGTAATGAAAAACTGTTTTTT.

The CDR3 DNA reads as TGCGCCAGCAGCCCTGGGACAGGTGAATCACCCCTCCACTTT. It encodes CASSPGTGESPLHF. The genes are TRBV5-1 and TRBJ1-6; TRBD1 matches 8 bases. V lost 4 bases to trimming and J lost 10 bases; unmatched junction nucleotides: 7. Germline values: CDR1 SGHRS, CDR2 YFSETQ. The CDR3 loop spans 14 amino acids. Drawing the rest from reference TRBV5-1 and TRBJ1-6, the complete variable domain is KAGVTQTPRYLIKTRGQQVTLSCSPISGHRSVSWYQQTPGQGLQFLFEYFSETQRNKGNFPGRFSGRQFSNSRSEMNVSTLELGDSALYLCASSPGTGESPLHFGNGTRLTVT.

In its sample, this clone was seen a few times. The CDR3 is CASSLAETSNEQFF. The CDR3 bases are TGCGCCAGCAGCTTGGCCGAGACTTCAAATGAGCAGTTCTTC. The chain carries TRBV5-1 and TRBJ2-1; D is unresolved. Germline-derived CDR1 and CDR2 are SGHRS and YFSETQ. V was clipped by 0 bases and J by 7 bases, with 11 bases between them. There are 14 residues in the CDR3.

The chain links TRBV18 to TRBJ2-7; the D call may be TRBD1 or TRBD2 (5 bases each). V lost 5 bases and J lost 5, with 10 bases in between. Per the germline V gene, CDR1 is KGHSH and CDR2 is LQKENI. The CDR3 has 12 amino acids. The CDR3 reads CASSFGTHEQYF. DNA for the CDR3: TGTGCCAGCTCATTTGGGACCCACGAGCAGTACTTC.

CDR3 in amino acids: CASRAGLAGVIEQYF. In DNA, the CDR3 is TGTGCCAGCAGAGCGGGACTAGCGGGGGTTATTGAGCAGTACTTC. This rearrangement joins TRBV7-2 to TRBJ2-7, with 14 bases matching TRBD2. The CDR3 covers 15 residues. The ends lost 6 bases at V and 7 bases at J; junction bases unmatched: 8. Germline CDR1 is SGHTA and CDR2 is FQGNSA. The whole variable domain, filled in from reference TRBV7-2 and TRBJ2-7, reads GAGVSQSPSNKVTEKGKDVELRCDPISGHTALYWYRQSLGQGLEFLIYFQGNSAPDKSGLPSDRFSAERTGGSVSTLTIQRTQQEDSAVYLCASRAGLAGVIEQYFGPGTRLTVT.

The V gene is TRBV5-4, the J gene TRBJ2-1; the match to TRBD2 covers 9 bases. This CDR3 has 14 residues. The germline V gene encodes CDR1 SGHNT and CDR2 YYREEE (reference sequence). Trimming removed 1 base from V and 8 bases from J; junction bases left unmatched: 4. The CDR3 sequence is CASSLSRTSDEQFF. The CDR3 bases are TGTGCCAGCAGCTTGTCCAGGACTAGCGATGAGCAGTTCTTC.

The CDR3 coding sequence is TGTGCCAGCGCCCCCGGCAGTAGGTACAATGAGCAGTTCTTC. It specifies CASAPGSRYNEQFF. This rearrangement joins TRBV9 to TRBJ2-1, with D unresolved. The CDR3 sequence is 14 residues long. V shed 7 bases and J shed 4 bases, with 15 bases lying between them. Germline V gene lookup returns CDR1 SGDLS and CDR2 YYNGEE.

This clone was seen a handful of times. The rearrangement uses TRBV10-2 and TRBJ2-3; 7 bases map to TRBD2. The CDR3 spans 15 residues. Germline CDR1 reads WSHSY; CDR2 reads SAAADI. V shed 5 bases and J 8 bases; nucleotides not matched to a gene: 13. This CDR3 is CASSHPALGGGTQYF. The CDR3 DNA sequence: TGCGCCAGCAGTCACCCAGCTCTTGGCGGGGGTACGCAGTATTTT.

V is TRBV28 and J is TRBJ2-2; D is uncertain. Germline CDR1 and CDR2: MDHEN and SYDVKM. The CDR3 loop spans 13 amino acids. Trimming removed 3 bases from V and 6 bases from J, with 8 bases in between. As DNA, the CDR3 is TGTGCCAGCAGTTTCCCCGAGTCCGGGGAGCTGTTTTTT. This codes for CASSFPESGELFF.

On this clone itself: Other nucleotide sequences in the sample specify the same CDR3. V usage is TRBV15 and J usage is TRBJ2-5, with 10 positions matching TRBD2. The CDR3 runs 16 residues. Looked up from germline, CDR1 is LNHNV and CDR2 is YYDKDF (reference sequence). The junction had 7 bases not matched to a gene; V was cut back by 4 bases and J by 2 bases. The CDR3 sequence: CATSTLAGALQETQYF. The CDR3 region has the DNA TGTGCCACCAGCACCCTAGCGGGGGCCTTACAAGAGACCCAGTACTTC. Complete variable domain (other parts from reference TRBV15 and TRBJ2-5): DAMVIQNPRYQVTQFGKPVTLSCSQTLNHNVMYWYQQKSSQAPKLLFHYYDKDFNNEADTPDNFQSRRPNTSFCFLDIRSPGLGDTAMYLCATSTLAGALQETQYFGPGTRLLVL.

The chain is built from TRBV7-3 and TRBJ2-3, with D hard to call. Germline-derived CDR1 and CDR2 are SGHTA and FQGTGA. V shed 2 bases and J shed 4 bases, with 7 bases lying between them. This CDR3 contains 13 residues. CDR3 in DNA: TGTGCCAGCAGCTTACGTCGTGCAGATACGCAGTATTTT. Amino acids: CASSLRRADTQYF.

The J gene is TRBJ2-3, the V gene TRBV5-1, with unresolved D. The CDR3 length is 14 residues. CDR1 is SGHRS, CDR2 YFSETQ, per germline. V dropped 1 base and J dropped 0 bases, with 6 bases sitting between them. CDR3 amino acids: CASSLFRSTDTQYF. DNA of the CDR3: TGCGCCAGCAGCTTGTTCCGGAGCACAGATACGCAGTATTTT.

The rearrangement links TRBV2 to TRBJ2-5; unclear D gene. CDR3 length equals 11 residues. Per the germline V gene, CDR1 is SNHLY and CDR2 is FYNNEI. V was cut by 6 bases and J by 5 bases, with 7 bases left in between. CDR3 sequence: CASSVYETQYF. CDR3 sequence (DNA): TGTGCCAGCAGCGTATATGAGACCCAGTACTTC.

This clone was recorded at least ten times. This chain uses TRBV7-2 with TRBJ2-7; the D is unclear. V lost 2 bases, J lost 6 bases, and 14 bases lay in between. CDR3 size: 14 residues. The germline gives CDR1 SGHTA, CDR2 FQGNSA. CDR3 in DNA: TGTGCCAGCAGCTTAAGGCCCGCGGCGCGCGAGCAGTACTTC. Amino acid sequence: CASSLRPAAREQYF.

The rearrangement uses TRBV21-1 and TRBJ2-1; the table's D gene call, TRBD2, was not cross checked with the DNA. TRBV21-1 is marked as a pseudogene. The CDR3 runs to 16 residues. The CDR3 reads CASSKKSHDSYNEQFF. The CDR3 region has the DNA TGTGCCAGCAGCAAAAAGAGCCACGATTCCTACAATGAGCAGTTCTTC.

This chain joins TRBV5-6 and TRBJ2-3; no firm D call. The CDR3 is made up of 11 amino acids. Germline V gene data show CDR1 as SGHDT and CDR2 as YYEEEE. The V end was cut by 3 bases, the J end by 10 bases, with 9 bases between. The CDR3 loop is CASSYAEAQYF. CDR3 nucleotide sequence: TGTGCCAGCAGCTACGCTGAAGCGCAGTATTTT.

This clone has more than one count but fewer than ten. This rearrangement joins TRBV30 to TRBJ2-5, with no clear D. Germline lookup yields CDR1 GTSNPN and CDR2 SVGIG (reference sequence). The V gene lost 0 bases and the J gene lost 2 bases, with 16 bases spanning the gap. CDR3 length equals 16 residues. In DNA, the CDR3 is TGTGCCTGGAGTGTTGGTCAATTGTCAGGACAAGAGACCCAGTACTTC. Encoded protein: CAWSVGQLSGQETQYF.